The next 28 T cell receptor beta chains were all read from a single sample in a study of identical twins (dated by TCRdb to about 2016). Library preparation employed 5' RACE. Sequencing was performed on an Illumina HiSeq 2000. In TCRdb, the public reads were trimmed at Q25 with fastp and aligned with MiXCR, with productive beta chains retained. Rows with a matching CDR3 protein are joined into one entry that keeps the most common DNA and genes. For this sample the table gives 250,000 to 350,000 distinct CDR3 sequences, of which over 8.5% were detected only once. Roughly 7% of the sample is in the top ten clones. The same sample was also studied in work on yellow fever vaccine responses in identical twins.

Material for sequencing was CD8+ T cells sorted from blood. The receptors derive from a woman aged 18-29 years in good health.

CDR3 residues: CASTGVGHNEQFF. CDR3 sequence (DNA): TGTGCCAGCACAGGAGTAGGCCACAATGAGCAGTTCTTC. The V call is TRBV2, the J call TRBJ2-1; D uncertain. The CDR3 is made up of 13 amino acids. Germline assignment: CDR1 SNHLY and CDR2 FYNNEI. Trimming removed 7 bases from V and 5 bases from J, with 12 bases in between.

This clonotype was seen ten or more times. The chain links TRBV4-3 to TRBJ2-5, with D tentatively TRBD1 (6 bases). The CDR3 runs to 15 residues. Germline values: CDR1 LGHNA, CDR2 YSLEER. V gave up 2 bases and J gave up 4 bases, with 14 bases separating them. CDR3 loop: CASSQMRGWLETQYF. As DNA, the CDR3 is TGCGCCAGCAGCCAAATGAGGGGGTGGCTAGAGACCCAGTACTTC.

This clonotype was seen repeatedly, ten times or more. The chain has TRBV5-1 and TRBJ2-7; maybe TRBD1 (6 bases). The germline CDR1 and CDR2 sequences are SGHRS and YFSETQ. V was shortened by 0 bases and J by 4 bases, with 14 bases between the two germline ends. This CDR3 has 15 amino acids. The CDR3, as DNA: TGCGCCAGCAGCTTGGTGGGGACACAGATGTACGAGCAGTACTTC. This sequence encodes CASSLVGTQMYEQYF. Using reference TRBV5-1 and TRBJ2-7 for the parts outside the CDR3, the full variable domain is KAGVTQTPRYLIKTRGQQVTLSCSPISGHRSVSWYQQTPGQGLQFLFEYFSETQRNKGNFPGRFSGRQFSNSRSEMNVSTLELGDSALYLCASSLVGTQMYEQYFGPGTRLTVT.

V is TRBV9 and J is TRBJ2-7, with TRBD2 as a possible D gene (5 bases). V dropped 0 bases and J dropped 0 bases, with 10 bases sitting between them. CDR1 SGDLS and CDR2 YYNGEE come from the germline V gene. The CDR3 has 15 residues. DNA for the CDR3: TGTGCCAGCAGCGTAGATCCGGGGTCCTCCTACGAGCAGTACTTC. It specifies CASSVDPGSSYEQYF.

The V call is TRBV7-9, the J call TRBJ2-1, with a possible D match to TRBD2 (5 bases). The CDR3 runs 17 residues. Trimming removed 1 base at V and 0 bases at J, with 13 bases between. Germline V gene sequence: CDR1 SEHNR, CDR2 FQNEAQ (reference sequence). DNA of the CDR3: TGTGCCAGCAGCTTAGAGGAGCGGCTAAGCTCCTACAATGAGCAGTTCTTC. Translation: CASSLEERLSSYNEQFF.

This clonotype was picked up many times. The rearrangement joins TRBV5-1 to TRBJ2-7, with D perhaps matching TRBD1 (6 bases). V was pared by 0 bases and J by 6 bases, with 13 bases between. In germline, CDR1 is SGHRS, CDR2 YFSETQ. The CDR3 has 14 residues. The CDR3 protein is CASSLETGSGEQYF. The CDR3 DNA sequence: TGCGCCAGCAGCTTGGAAACAGGGTCGGGCGAGCAGTACTTC.

The V gene is TRBV20-1, the J gene TRBJ2-7; D is uncertain. V lost 0 bases and J lost 3, with 18 bases in between. CDR1 and CDR2 from the germline V gene are DFQATT and SNEGSKA (reference sequence). The CDR3 has 16 residues. The CDR3 nucleotides are TGCAGTGCTAGAGATGTGATTGGGAAGTGGAACTACGAGCAGTACTTC. It is translated as CSARDVIGKWNYEQYF.

This clonotype came up many times. The rearrangement links TRBV12-3 or TRBV12-4 to TRBJ2-1; D uncertain. Trimming removed 11 bases at V and 2 bases at J, with 16 bases between. The CDR3 loop spans 14 amino acids. CDR3 sequence: CASSMGYTYNEQFF. The CDR3 DNA reads as TGTGCCTCCAGCATGGGGTACACCTACAATGAGCAGTTCTTC.

This clonotype was seen only a few times. The V gene is TRBV12-3 or TRBV12-4, the J gene TRBJ1-6; 7 bases match TRBD1. V trimming: 3 bases; J trimming: 0 bases; junction bases outside the gene matches: 14. CDR3 length equals 20 residues. DNA of the CDR3: TGTGCCAGCAGTTTTTGGACAGGAATGCGCACGAGCTCCTATAATTCACCCCTCCACTTT. Its translation: CASSFWTGMRTSSYNSPLHF.

Of note for this clonotype: A read error may explain this, as a much larger clone is one base away. The chain employs TRBV7-9 and TRBJ2-1; 9 bases are a match to TRBD2. Germline CDR1 reads SEHNR; CDR2 reads FQNEAQ (reference sequence). CDR3 size: 15 residues. CDR3: CTSSLAGLAGNEQFF. The DNA for the CDR3 is TGTACCAGCAGCTTAGCGGGTCTAGCGGGGAATGAGCAGTTCTTC.

Only a few counts were recorded for this clonotype. V gene TRBV9 combines with J gene TRBJ2-2; TRBD2 matches 13 bases. The CDR3 length is 20 residues. V lost 0 bases to trimming and J lost 6 bases; unmatched junction nucleotides: 14. CDR1 and CDR2 from the germline V gene are SGDLS and YYNGEE. The CDR3 bases are TGTGCCAGCAGCGTAGAGAAGAAGGGACTAGCGGGGCCAGCACCCGGGGAGCTGTTTTTT. Its protein product is CASSVEKKGLAGPAPGELFF.

This clonotype was recorded at least ten times. The chain recombines TRBV29-1 with TRBJ2-2, with TRBD1 matching over 8 bases. The junction had 3 bases not matched to a gene; V was cut back by 0 bases and J by 3 bases. The CDR3 is 15 residues long. The germline V gene has CDR1 SQVTM and CDR2 ANQGSEA. CDR3 DNA: TGCAGCGTTGAAGAACAGGGGGTGGACACCGGGGAGCTGTTTTTT. Protein product: CSVEEQGVDTGELFF.

The genes are TRBV7-3 and TRBJ2-3, with D unclear. Trimming took 5 bases from V and 3 from J, leaving 12 bases between them. CDR1 is SGHTA, CDR2 FQGTGA, per germline. This CDR3 contains 14 residues. This chain's CDR3 is CASSIGAGTDTQYF. The DNA of the CDR3 is TGTGCCAGCAGCATCGGAGCCGGAACAGATACGCAGTATTTT.

This chain's CDR3 is CASSPVLTGNTIYF. DNA for the CDR3: TGTGCCAGCAGCCCGGTTTTGACTGGAAACACCATATATTTT. The rearrangement links TRBV6-1 to TRBJ1-3; D ambiguous. There are 14 residues in the CDR3. CDR1 MNHNS and CDR2 SASEGT come from the germline V gene. The ends were cut back, 6 bases at V and 2 bases at J, with 11 bases in the middle.

This clonotype was seen repeatedly, ten times or more. This chain links TRBV5-6 with TRBJ2-1; D not certain. Between the trimmed V and J ends, which lost 0 bases and 7 bases, there was a span of 8 bases. Germline loops: CDR1 SGHDT, CDR2 YYEEEE. The CDR3 loop spans 13 amino acids. CDR3 sequence reads: CASSLVRANEQFF. CDR3 in DNA: TGTGCCAGCAGCTTGGTTAGGGCAAATGAGCAGTTCTTC.

The chain recombines TRBV27 with TRBJ2-4; D is tentatively TRBD1 or TRBD2 (5 bases each). The length of the CDR3 is 14 residues. CDR1 MNHEY and CDR2 SMNVEV come from the germline V gene (reference sequence). Trimming left V 6 bases short and J 5 bases short, with 14 bases between. Written as DNA, the CDR3 is TGTGCCAGCAGCCACCCGGGACCCGAAAACATTCAGTACTTC. The encoded protein is CASSHPGPENIQYF.

There are a few counts of this clonotype. This chain uses TRBV7-3 with TRBJ2-1; 10 bases match TRBD2. CDR1 is SGHTA, CDR2 FQGTGA, per germline. The junction had 4 bases not matched to a gene; V was cut back by 6 bases and J by 8 bases. The CDR3 sequence is 13 residues long. This CDR3 reads CASRPSGGDEQFF. CDR3 DNA: TGTGCCAGCAGACCCAGCGGGGGGGATGAGCAGTTCTTC.

This clonotype showed up many times. The V call is TRBV3-1, the J call TRBJ2-1, with D possibly being TRBD1 (6 bases). Deletions cut 5 bases from V and 8 bases from J, with 13 bases between. Germline CDR1 is LGHDT and CDR2 is YNNKEL (reference sequence). The CDR3 spans 13 residues. DNA of the CDR3: TGTGCCAGCAGCATTGGACAGAAGGATGAGCAGTTCTTC. It is translated as CASSIGQKDEQFF.

This clonotype was recorded a few times. V and J are TRBV20-1 and TRBJ2-7, with D perhaps TRBD1 (6 bases). With 6 bases removed from V and 5 bases from J, the gap between germline ends came to 14 bases. Germline V CDR1 and CDR2: DFQATT, SNEGSKA (reference sequence). The CDR3 has 12 residues. CDR3 bases: TGCAGTGCACTCACAGGGTTGCACGAGCAGTACTTC. This gives the protein CSALTGLHEQYF.

The chain employs TRBV12-5 and TRBJ2-2; the D is unclear. The CDR3 runs 13 residues. Trimming removed 7 bases from V and 2 bases from J, with 8 bases in between. From germline, CDR1 is LGHNT and CDR2 FRNRAP. DNA of the CDR3: TGTGCTAGTGTGTCGCCAAACACCGGGGAGCTGTTTTTT. Amino acid sequence: CASVSPNTGELFF.

This sequence joins TRBV7-9 and TRBJ2-3, with D possibly TRBD2 on 6 matching bases. The ends were cut back, 4 bases at V and 4 bases at J, with 18 bases in the middle. Per the germline V gene, CDR1 is SEHNR and CDR2 is FQNEAQ (reference sequence). The CDR3 is made up of 16 amino acids. CDR3 DNA sequence: TGTGCCAGCAGCTCCCTCGAGGACTATTCTCCAGATACGCAGTATTTT. It encodes CASSSLEDYSPDTQYF.

The rearrangement links TRBV21-1 to TRBJ2-5; the listed D gene, TRBD2, was not tested against the DNA. TRBV21-1 is a pseudogene segment. CDR3 length equals 15 residues. CDR3 nucleotides: TGTGCCAGCAGCAACGGGTGGGAGGGGGACGAGACCCAGTACTTC. Translated: CASSNGWEGDETQYF.

The rearrangement links TRBV29-1 to TRBJ1-1; 9 bases are shared with TRBD1. The V and J ends lost 6 bases and 3 bases, in that order; junction bases with no gene match: 5. The germline gives CDR1 SQVTM, CDR2 ANQGSEA. This CDR3 spans 13 amino acids. The CDR3 DNA is TGCAGCGTACCGGGACAGGGATACACTGAAGCTTTCTTT. Translating it yields CSVPGQGYTEAFF.

This clonotype was detected many times. This chain links TRBV12-5 with TRBJ2-7; 11 bases map to TRBD1. Germline CDR1 is LGHNT and CDR2 is FRNRAP. The CDR3 spans 14 residues. Losses at the gene ends were 6 bases for V and 6 bases for J; bases not matched to a gene: 7. The CDR3 here is CASGSGQGAGEQYF. The CDR3, as DNA: TGTGCTAGTGGCTCCGGACAGGGGGCTGGCGAGCAGTACTTC.

The chain recombines TRBV28 with TRBJ1-5, with TRBD1 matching over 10 bases. The CDR3 is 16 amino acids. J gave up 3 bases and V 5 bases, and 7 bases lay outside the gene matches. Germline CDR1 reads MDHEN; CDR2 reads SYDVKM. Written as DNA, the CDR3 is TGTGCCAGCAGTACGGTGGGGACAGGGGTCAATCAGCCCCAGCATTTT. It translates to CASSTVGTGVNQPQHF.

This clonotype was observed many times. The CDR3 DNA reads as TGCAGTGCTAGAGAGTTGAGCGGGGACTACAATGAGCAGTTCTTC. Translated, it gives CSARELSGDYNEQFF. The chain recombines TRBV20-1 with TRBJ2-1, with 7 nucleotides matching TRBD2. This CDR3 has 15 residues. In germline, CDR1 is DFQATT, CDR2 SNEGSKA (reference sequence). J lost 3 bases, V lost 0 bases, and 5 bases had no gene match.

This clonotype is labeled as medium-sized (0.01 to 0.1%). This sequence joins TRBV27 and TRBJ2-7; 8 positions match TRBD2. V lost 2 bases to trimming and J lost 5 bases; unmatched junction nucleotides: 11. This CDR3 has 16 residues. Germline V lookup: CDR1 MNHEY, CDR2 SMNVEV (reference sequence). In nucleotides, the CDR3 is TGTGCCAGCAGTTTACCCACCGGGGGGGGGAGGAACGAGCAGTACTTC. Protein sequence: CASSLPTGGGRNEQYF.

This clonotype was detected a few times. A read error may produce the germline difference seen at one junction end. V is TRBV7-7 and J is TRBJ2-4; 8 nucleotides align to TRBD1. This CDR3 is 16 amino acids long. Germline V gene lookup returns CDR1 SSHAT and CDR2 FNYEAQ (reference sequence). CDR3 amino acids: CASTLGQGLAKNIQYF. The CDR3 DNA reads TGTGCTAGCACCCTTGGACAGGGACTAGCCAAAAACATTCAGTACTTC.